The 26 T cell receptor beta chains in this list originate from one sample, sequenced in a study of T cell responses to AZD1222 COVID-19 vaccine. Clones were sequenced by immunoSEQ multiplex PCR, and TCRdb holds only the in-frame ones, with some missing. Among about 140,000 clones listed, 80% to 90% were seen once. The sample consisted of peripheral blood, taken on day 0 of AZD1222 vaccination. All receptors derive from an adult in good health.

The rearrangement links TRBV3-1 (or the pseudogene TRBV3-2) to TRBJ2-3; 10 bases match TRBD2. This CDR3 spans 16 amino acids. Trimming cost V 3 bases and J 5 bases; bases outside gene matches: 8. Germline V gives CDR1 LGHDT, CDR2 YNNKEL (reference sequence). This chain's CDR3 is CASSHRLAGVIDTQYF. The CDR3 nucleotides read TGTGCCAGCAGCCACCGGCTAGCGGGAGTGATAGATACGCAGTATTTT.

The chain recombines TRBV15 with TRBJ1-1; tentative D call: TRBD1 (6 bases). The CDR3 contains 15 residues. Germline V CDR1 and CDR2: LNHNV, YYDKDF (reference sequence). V gave up 0 bases and J gave up 4 bases, with 12 bases separating them. CDR3 nucleotide sequence: TGTGCCACCAGCAGAGATCGAGGGGGAGGCACTGAAGCTTTCTTT. It encodes CATSRDRGGGTEAFF.

This clone was seen once. This sequence joins TRBV19 and TRBJ1-6; D gene uncertain. Trimming shortened V by 0 bases and J by 7 bases, and 4 bases separated the two germline ends. This CDR3 spans 13 amino acids. Germline V CDR1 and CDR2: LNHDA, SQIVND (reference sequence). The CDR3 sequence: CASSIDLNSPLHF. The CDR3 region has the DNA TGTGCCAGTAGTATAGACTTGAATTCACCCCTCCACTTT.

The CDR3 region has the DNA TGTGCCAGCAGCCAAGACTATGAGGAGCAGTACTTC. This encodes CASSQDYEEQYF. The chain uses TRBV4-2 and TRBJ2-7; D ambiguous. Trimming took off 0 bases at V and 7 bases at J, with 7 bases between the two ends. CDR3 length: 12 residues. In germline, CDR1 is LGHNA, CDR2 YNFKEQ.

The CDR3, as DNA: TGTGCCAGCAGCTCAGCGGAAAATACGCAGTATTTT. It encodes CASSSAENTQYF. The chain recombines TRBV27 with TRBJ2-3, with a weak D call TRBD2 (5 bases). V was cut by 6 bases and J by 7 bases, with 11 bases left in between. Germline V gene lookup returns CDR1 MNHEY and CDR2 SMNVEV (reference sequence). There are 12 residues in the CDR3.

The V call is TRBV7-9, the J call TRBJ1-1; no reliable D call. CDR1 and CDR2 (germline): SEHNR, FQNEAQ (reference sequence). The length of the CDR3 is 16 residues. The ends were cut back, 7 bases at V and 0 bases at J, with 18 bases in the middle. The CDR3 reads CASTRVDSTLNTEAFF. The CDR3 DNA follows: TGTGCCAGCACCCGGGTGGACTCTACTTTGAACACTGAAGCTTTCTTT. The variable domain in full, with the rest retrieved from reference TRBV7-9 and TRBJ1-1, is DTGVSQNPRHKITKRGQNVTFRCDPISEHNRLYWYRQTLGQGPEFLTYFQNEAQLEKSRLLSDRFSAERPKGSFSTLEIQRTEQGDSAMYLCASTRVDSTLNTEAFFGQGTRLTVV.

The chain recombines TRBV5-1 with TRBJ2-3; 8 positions match TRBD2. Trimming cost V 7 bases and J 5 bases; bases outside gene matches: 9. Germline V gene sequence: CDR1 SGHRS, CDR2 YFSETQ. The CDR3 loop spans 14 amino acids. The chain's CDR3 is CASGTSRRQDTQYF. The CDR3 DNA reads as TGCGCCAGCGGGACTAGTAGGAGGCAAGATACGCAGTATTTT.

The chain couples TRBV5-4 to TRBJ2-3; tentatively, D is TRBD2 (6 bases). The CDR3 length is 14 residues. The germline CDR1 and CDR2 sequences are SGHNT and YYREEE (reference sequence). V was pared by 4 bases and J by 1 base, with 10 bases between. Written as DNA, the CDR3 is TGTGCCAGCAGCCGGGGCGGGGGCACAGATACGCAGTATTTT. Translated, it gives CASSRGGGTDTQYF. Using reference TRBV5-4 and TRBJ2-3 for the parts outside the CDR3, the full variable domain is ETGVTQSPTHLIKTRGQQVTLRCSSQSGHNTVSWYQQALGQGPQFIFQYYREEENGRGNFPPRFSGLQFPNYSSELNVNALELDDSALYLCASSRGGGTDTQYFGPGTRLTVL.

The genes are TRBV5-4 and TRBJ2-4; 7 bases align to TRBD1. The CDR3 is made up of 16 amino acids. Germline V gives CDR1 SGHNT, CDR2 YYREEE (reference sequence). The junction had 9 bases not matched to a gene; V was cut back by 3 bases and J by 3 bases. CDR3 residues: CASSSGTARHKNIQYF. Here the CDR3 DNA reads TGTGCCAGCAGCTCCGGGACAGCGCGACACAAAAACATTCAGTACTTC.

V usage is TRBV14 and J usage is TRBJ1-1, with 7 positions matching TRBD1. The germline gives CDR1 SGHDN, CDR2 FVKESK. The CDR3 totals 18 residues. V was pared by 1 base and J by 5 bases, with 16 bases of the junction left unmatched. This chain's CDR3 is CASSQVGRGGLATTEAFF. The DNA of the CDR3 is TGTGCCAGCAGCCAAGTCGGAAGAGGGGGCCTCGCGACAACTGAAGCTTTCTTT.

The chain uses TRBV2 and TRBJ2-3; tentative D call: TRBD1 (5 bases). The germline V and J ends were trimmed by 4 bases and 0 bases, with 8 bases remaining between them. CDR1 SNHLY and CDR2 FYNNEI come from the germline V gene. CDR3 length equals 14 residues. Written as DNA, the CDR3 is TGTGCCAGCAGTGGACAGATCAGCACAGATACGCAGTATTTT. Translating gives CASSGQISTDTQYF.

This clone appeared a single time. V gene TRBV28 combines with J gene TRBJ2-7, with 7 bases fitting TRBD2. CDR1 MDHEN and CDR2 SYDVKM come from the germline V gene. The CDR3 consists of 12 residues. Trimming removed 8 bases from V and 3 bases from J; junction bases left unmatched: 4. The CDR3 DNA sequence: TGTGCCAGCGGGAGGGAACACTACGAGCAGTACTTC. Residues: CASGREHYEQYF.

This chain connects TRBV6-1 to TRBJ1-5, with 7 bases that match TRBD1. Germline V lookup: CDR1 MNHNS, CDR2 SASEGT. V shed 2 bases, J shed 0 bases, and the junction held 7 bases outside the gene matches. This CDR3 has 17 residues. CDR3 loop: CASSERDSYLSNQPQHF. CDR3 DNA sequence: TGTGCCAGCAGTGAACGGGACAGCTACCTTAGCAATCAGCCCCAGCATTTT.

The chain couples TRBV4-1 to TRBJ2-1, with 11 bases fitting TRBD2. The CDR3 loop spans 16 amino acids. V trimming: 0 bases; J trimming: 9 bases; junction bases outside the gene matches: 7. Germline assignment: CDR1 MGHRA and CDR2 YSYEKL. The CDR3 region has the DNA TGCGCCAGCAGCCAAGATCTAGGTAGCGGGAGGGCTGAGCAGTTCTTC. Amino acids: CASSQDLGSGRAEQFF.

This clone has just one count. This chain connects TRBV7-9 to TRBJ1-3; D gene unclear. Germline loops: CDR1 SEHNR, CDR2 FQNEAQ (reference sequence). The CDR3 length is 13 residues. Trimming shortened V by 6 bases and J by 0 bases, and 6 bases separated the two germline ends. The CDR3 loop is CASRGSSGNTIYF. The CDR3 DNA reads TGTGCCAGCAGGGGGAGCTCTGGAAACACCATATATTTT.

This chain links TRBV3-1 (or the pseudogene TRBV3-2) with TRBJ1-4, with D perhaps TRBD1 (5 bases). The CDR3 is 14 amino acids. Trimming took 4 bases from V and 3 from J, leaving 9 bases between them. Germline V gives CDR1 LGHDT, CDR2 YNNKEL (reference sequence). DNA for the CDR3: TGTGCCAGCAGCCCTGACAGAGCTAATGAAAAACTGTTTTTT. Protein sequence: CASSPDRANEKLFF.

This chain connects TRBV9 to TRBJ2-2; no clear D. Trimming pared 2 bases from V and 0 bases from J, leaving 8 bases between. Germline V gene sequence: CDR1 SGDLS, CDR2 YYNGEE. The CDR3 runs 15 residues. The CDR3 spells CASSVGTTNTGELFF. The CDR3 DNA sequence: TGTGCCAGCAGCGTCGGCACAACGAACACCGGGGAGCTGTTTTTT.

The table lists this clone with a count of one. The chain carries TRBV28 and TRBJ1-5; D uncertain. Germline V gene sequence: CDR1 MDHEN, CDR2 SYDVKM. This CDR3 is built from 12 residues. The V end was cut by 3 bases, the J end by 7 bases, with 7 bases between. The CDR3 DNA is TGTGCCAGCAGTTTCCTTTCCCAGCCCCAGCATTTT. Encoded protein: CASSFLSQPQHF.

The rearrangement uses TRBV28 and TRBJ1-2; D not certain. The CDR3 sequence is 14 residues long. CDR1 and CDR2 from the germline V gene are MDHEN and SYDVKM. V gave up 2 bases and J gave up 4 bases, with 11 bases separating them. CDR3 loop: CASSLKTNSYGYTF. The CDR3 DNA sequence: TGTGCCAGCAGTTTAAAGACCAACTCCTATGGCTACACCTTC.

The chain employs TRBV9 and TRBJ2-3; TRBD2 might be the D (5 bases). The CDR3 length is 13 residues. V was shortened by 5 bases and J by 0 bases, with 7 bases between the two germline ends. Germline V gives CDR1 SGDLS, CDR2 YYNGEE. The CDR3 is CASRGSSTDTQYF. Here the CDR3 DNA reads TGTGCCAGCAGAGGGAGTAGCACAGATACGCAGTATTTT.

The chain carries TRBV15 and TRBJ1-1, with a weak D call TRBD1 (5 bases). Trimming took 3 bases from V and 1 from J, leaving 9 bases between them. The CDR3 totals 14 residues. Germline-derived CDR1 and CDR2 are LNHNV and YYDKDF (reference sequence). CDR3: CATSSQGANTEAFF. In DNA, the CDR3 is TGTGCCACCAGCAGCCAGGGTGCGAACACTGAAGCTTTCTTT.

The chain combines TRBV9 with TRBJ2-3; D may be TRBD1 or TRBD2 (5 bases each). CDR1 is SGDLS and CDR2 is YYNGEE in the germline V gene. Between the trimmed V and J ends, which lost 3 bases and 0 bases, there was a span of 14 bases. The CDR3 extends over 16 amino acids. The CDR3 sequence: CASSGSGTASTDTQYF. In nucleotides, the CDR3 is TGTGCCAGCAGCGGATCCGGGACGGCTAGCACAGATACGCAGTATTTT.

The rearrangement links TRBV19 to TRBJ1-4; D is unresolved. Deletions cut 6 bases from V and 3 bases from J, with 8 bases between. Germline CDR1 LNHDA, CDR2 SQIVND (reference sequence). The length of the CDR3 is 13 residues. CDR3: CASRFPANEKLFF. CDR3 DNA: TGTGCCAGTAGATTCCCGGCTAATGAAAAACTGTTTTTT.

The chain is built from TRBV5-4 and TRBJ2-7; no clear D gene. The germline V gene encodes CDR1 SGHNT and CDR2 YYREEE (reference sequence). CDR3 size: 13 residues. V was trimmed by 3 bases and J by 0 bases, leaving 7 bases between them. The CDR3, as DNA: TGTGCCAGCAGCTCCGGGTCCTCCTACGAGCAGTACTTC. Translating gives CASSSGSSYEQYF. The entire variable domain, with the rest obtained from reference TRBV5-4 and TRBJ2-7, is as follows: ETGVTQSPTHLIKTRGQQVTLRCSSQSGHNTVSWYQQALGQGPQFIFQYYREEENGRGNFPPRFSGLQFPNYSSELNVNALELDDSALYLCASSSGSSYEQYFGPGTRLTVT.

This clone appeared once. The chain is built from TRBV24-1 and TRBJ1-1, with TRBD1 matching 7 bases. Germline assignment: CDR1 KGHDR and CDR2 SFDVKD. V dropped 12 bases and J dropped 10; count of bases not matched to a gene: 10. This CDR3 contains 11 residues. The CDR3 region has the DNA TGTGCCGTCCTAACAGGGGCTGGAGCTTTCTTT. It translates to CAVLTGAGAFF.

The V and J genes are TRBV5-1 and TRBJ2-7, with no clear D. Germline CDR1 is SGHRS and CDR2 is YFSETQ. With 0 bases removed from V and 2 bases from J, the gap between germline ends came to 15 bases. The CDR3 totals 16 residues. Here the CDR3 reads CASSLESSVPPYEQYF. Written as DNA, the CDR3 is TGCGCCAGCAGCTTGGAAAGTTCGGTCCCCCCCTACGAGCAGTACTTC.